A few counts support the clone carrying this TCR beta chain. Its specificity is unknown. Use of 60 Vbeta and 13 Jbeta primers characterized the PCR. Profiled with immunoSEQ multiplex PCR; TCRdb holds only in-frame clones, not every one. The top ten hold roughly 0.24% of the sample, which has roughly 230,000 clones, around 84% seen once. This record belongs to a study of cytomegalovirus exposure and HLA in healthy donors. General study results and limits: Roughly uniform sequencing depth across donors was assumed, possibly incorrectly.

Germline trimming cut 5 bases from V and 5 bases from J; bases unmatched to any gene: 4. Germline V CDR1 and CDR2: MGHDK, SYGVNS. The CDR3 covers 13 residues. The TCR comes from a girl aged 2 to 9 in good health and CMV-seronegative. Sequenced: PBMCs. The J gene is TRBJ2-5, the V gene TRBV25-1; 8 bases are a match to TRBD2. The CDR3 DNA follows: TGTGCCAGCAGTCCAAGCGGGAGCGAGACCCAGTACTTC. Its protein product is CASSPSGSETQYF.